The clone carrying this TCR beta chain was seen ten or more times. Its target is unknown. CDR1 is SEHNR, CDR2 FQNEAQ, per germline (reference sequence). V dropped 3 bases and J dropped 5; count of bases not matched to a gene: 12. This CDR3 comprises 17 residues. The data derive from a study of identical twins. The study, taken as a whole, reports: It was out-of-frame TCR alpha sharing in monozygotic twins that models underestimated.

TCRdb processed the 5' RACE reads anew with MiXCR; each CDR3 protein has one entry. The table lists about 720,000 distinct CDR3 sequences, less than 10% of them singletons. The data were also submitted as part of a second study, on yellow fever vaccine responses in identical twins.

The chain uses TRBV7-9 and TRBJ2-2; the match to TRBD1 covers 7 bases. Sequenced material: PBMCs. The receptor was derived from a woman aged 18 to 35 in good health. Here the CDR3 DNA reads TGTGCCAGCAGCTTTCGGGCAGACAGGGTGAAGACCGGGGAGCTGTTTTTT. Translation gives CASSFRADRVKTGELFF.